This entry lists 16 T cell receptor beta chains sequenced from one sample in a study of tissue T cells after allogeneic stem cell transplantation. Produced via immunoSEQ multiplex PCR; TCRdb's table is partial and in-frame only. The table shows approximately 3,000 clones, with under 50% occurring only once. Indicated time point: mouse harvest day 14 after allogeneic transplant. Mouse grafts combined 10^7 T-cell-depleted bone marrow cells with 10^6 splenic CD5+ T cells. Sequenced input: gut tissue. These receptors originate from a female BALB/c mouse given C57BL/6 T cells with graft-versus-host disease after an allogeneic hematopoietic cell transplant.

The sample holds a few counts of this clone. The gene names here belong to mouse. With the read ending 1 residue before the CDR3 end, the germline J gene is used to fill in that end. J is TRBJ2-1 and V is TRBV29, with 7 bases aligning to TRBD1. CDR1 and CDR2 (germline): MSHET, SYDVDS. Trimming took 4 bases from V and 3 from J; bases not matched to a gene: 6. The CDR3 contains 15 residues. CDR3 bases read: TGTGCTAGCAGTTCCCCCGGGACAGTCTATGCTGAGCAGTTC. Protein: CASSSPGTVYAEQF. The complete CDR3 sequence is CASSSPGTVYAEQFF.

This clone was seen a handful of times. Gene names refer to mouse genes. The read ends 1 residue before the CDR3 terminus; that terminus is restored from the germline J gene. V gene TRBV26 combines with J gene TRBJ1-3; no reliable D call. V lost 6 bases and J lost 0, with 9 bases in between. In germline, CDR1 is KGHPV, CDR2 FQNQEV (reference sequence). The CDR3 is 14 residues long. CDR3 residues: CASSLTSSGNTLYF. Partial CDR3 DNA: TGTGCCAGCAGCCTTACATCTTCTGGAAATACGCTCTAT.

This clone turned up a few times. The genes and germline here are from mouse. The read halts 1 residue ahead of the CDR3 end, with the missing end drawn from the germline J gene. Other DNA sequences in this sample translate to the same CDR3. The chain carries TRBV26 and TRBJ1-2; 9 nucleotides match TRBD1. The CDR3 runs 14 residues. Trimming at V came to 4 bases and at J to 0 bases, leaving 0 bases not matched to a gene. From germline, CDR1 is KGHPV and CDR2 FQNQEV (reference sequence). The part of the CDR3 DNA that was read is TGTGCCAGCAGTCGGGACAGGGCAAACTCCGACTACACC. Amino acid sequence: CASSRDRANSDYT. From start to end, the CDR3 is CASSRDRANSDYTF.

Note on this clone: Genes and germline come from the mouse. The read ends 1 residue early relative to the CDR3; the germline J gene fills the gap. V and J are TRBV26 and TRBJ1-4; TRBD1 matches at 7 bases. The CDR3 is 14 amino acids. The junction had 5 bases not matched to a gene; V was cut back by 3 bases and J by 7 bases. CDR1 and CDR2 from the germline V gene are KGHPV and FQNQEV (reference sequence). CDR3 DNA, as far as it was read: TGTGCCAGCAGTCTCCCCAGGGACAGCGAAAGATTATTT. This codes for CASSLPRDSERLF. The complete CDR3 protein is CASSLPRDSERLFF.

Comment on this clone: The germline and genes are mouse ones. From the germline J gene comes the end of the CDR3, since the read stops 1 residue before it. The gene calls are TRBV26 and TRBJ1-2; possible D gene TRBD1, 6 bases. There are 12 residues in the CDR3. Germline CDR1 KGHPV, CDR2 FQNQEV (reference sequence). Trimming shortened V by 6 bases and J by 3 bases, and 8 bases separated the two germline ends. The covered CDR3 bases are TGTGCCAGCAGCCGACAGGACTCCGACTACACC. As protein: CASSRQDSDYT. The whole CDR3 reads CASSRQDSDYTF.

There are a few counts of this clone. Any gene name here is a mouse gene name. The read halts 1 residue ahead of the CDR3 end, with the missing end drawn from the germline J gene. This chain uses TRBV26 with TRBJ1-1; the D gene is possibly TRBD1 (6 bases). The germline V gene encodes CDR1 KGHPV and CDR2 FQNQEV (reference sequence). The CDR3 is 13 amino acids. V lost 6 bases and J 1 base, leaving 9 bases between the germline ends. The part of the CDR3 DNA that was read is TGTGCCAGCAGCACGGGACAAAACACAGAAGTCTTC. It is translated as CASSTGQNTEVF. In full, the CDR3 reads CASSTGQNTEVFF. Looking up the rest from reference TRBV26 and TRBJ1-1 gives the full variable domain: NSKVIQTPRYLVKGQGQKAKMRCIPEKGHPVVFWYQQNKNNEFKFLINFQNQEVLQQIDMTEKRFSAECPSNSPCSLEIQSSEAGDSALYLCASSTGQNTEVFFGKGTRLTVV.

A word on this clone: Mouse gene names apply. The read comes to an end 1 residue before the CDR3 does, leaving the germline J gene to fill in the end. The chain has TRBV3 and TRBJ1-1, with TRBD1 as a possible D gene (6 bases). V gave up 2 bases and J gave up 6 bases, with 10 bases separating them. The germline gives CDR1 SNHLY, CDR2 FYNGKV (reference sequence). The CDR3 extends over 13 amino acids. The CDR3 DNA, read in part, is TGTGCCAGCAGCTTATTCAGGGGCCCAGAAGTCTTC. This sequence encodes CASSLFRGPEVF. The full CDR3 sequence reads CASSLFRGPEVFF. Full variable domain (remainder filled in from reference TRBV3 and TRBJ1-1): GPKVLQIPSHQIIDMGQMVTLNCDPVSNHLYFYWYKQILGQQMEFLVNFYNGKVMEKSKLFKDQFSVERPDGSYFTLKIQPTALEDSAVYFCASSLFRGPEVFFGKGTRLTVV.

Regarding this clone: Gene names follow the mouse nomenclature. The missing CDR3 end, 1 residue past where the read stops, is filled in from the germline J gene. The rearrangement links TRBV29 to TRBJ1-6; no firm D call. TRBJ1-6 is recorded as an ORF, its role being uncertain. Trimming shortened V by 3 bases and J by 7 bases, and 4 bases separated the two germline ends. Germline lookup yields CDR1 MSHET and CDR2 SYDVDS. The length of the CDR3 is 12 residues. The CDR3 sequence is CASSFGNSPLYF. CDR3 bases read: TGTGCTAGCAGTTTTGGGAATTCGCCCCTCTAC.

With respect to this clone: Gene names refer to mouse genes. The CDR3 end falls 1 residue outside the read, so it is completed with the germline J gene. V gene TRBV26 combines with J gene TRBJ1-3, with 8 bases matching TRBD1. This CDR3 is built from 15 residues. Per germline, CDR1 KGHPV and CDR2 FQNQEV (reference sequence). V was clipped by 4 bases and J by 0 bases; unmatched bases: 2. The CDR3 bases that were read are TGTGCCAGCAGTCGACAGGGGAATTCTGGAAATACGCTCTAT. It specifies CASSRQGNSGNTLY. The entire CDR3 protein reads CASSRQGNSGNTLYF.

This clone was seen a few times. Each gene name is a mouse one. The sequence runs out 1 residue before the end of the CDR3; the remainder is reconstructed from the germline J gene. The chain has TRBV19 and TRBJ1-4, with a tentative D call TRBD1 (6 bases). The germline gives CDR1 FNHDT, CDR2 SITEND (reference sequence). Trimming cost V 2 bases and J 5 bases, with 13 bases left between them. The CDR3 extends over 15 amino acids. Partial CDR3 DNA: TGTGCCAGCAGTATGGGCAGGGGCGCAAACGAAAGATTATTT. It is translated as CASSMGRGANERLF. The full-length CDR3 reads as CASSMGRGANERLFF.

In the case of this clone: The genes are named according to mouse. Read data end 1 residue before the CDR3 end; the end is taken from the germline J gene. The chain uses TRBV12-2 and TRBJ2-7; 10 bases line up with TRBD1. The CDR3 has 14 amino acids. Looked up from germline, CDR1 is SGHLS and CDR2 is HYDKME. J lost 3 bases, V lost 3 bases, and 4 bases had no gene match. The CDR3 loop is CASSRDRGLYEQYF. The covered CDR3 bases are TGTGCCAGCTCTAGGGACAGGGGCCTCTATGAACAGTAC. Combining the CDR3 with reference TRBV12-2 and TRBJ2-7 gives the whole variable domain NSGVVQSPRYIIKGKGERSILKCIPISGHLSVAWYQQTQGQELKFFIQHYDKMERDKGNLPSRFSVQQFDDYHSEMNMSALELEDSAVYFCASSRDRGLYEQYFGPGTRLTVL.

With respect to this clone: A far larger clone is just one base off, so this is likely a read error. Mouse gene names apply. The read ends 1 residue before the CDR3 terminus; that terminus is restored from the germline J gene. The chain links TRBV13-2 to TRBJ2-1; TRBD1 agrees at 8 bases. Losses at the gene ends were 2 bases for V and 5 bases for J; bases not matched to a gene: 3. CDR1 and CDR2 from the germline V gene are NNHNN and SYGAGS (reference sequence). This CDR3 comprises 14 residues. Incomplete CDR3 DNA: TGTGCCAGCGGTGACCGGACAGGGAATGCTGAGCAGTTC. Translated: CASGDRTGNAEQF. The complete CDR3 protein is CASGDRTGNAEQFF.

Remarks on this clone: The gene names given are mouse names. The CDR3 end falls 1 residue outside the read, so it is completed with the germline J gene. The V gene is TRBV12-2, the J gene TRBJ2-2, with D possibly matching TRBD1 (6 bases). The length of the CDR3 is 15 residues. CDR1 is SGHLS and CDR2 is HYDKME in the germline V gene. Trimming cost V 0 bases and J 4 bases, with 11 bases left between them. CDR3: CASSLEGTITGQLYF. The DNA read from the CDR3 is TGTGCCAGCTCTCTCGAGGGGACAATCACCGGGCAGCTCTAC.

This clone was seen only a few times. The gene names given are mouse names. With the read ending 1 residue before the CDR3 end, the germline J gene is used to fill in that end. The chain employs TRBV26 and TRBJ2-5, with D tentatively TRBD1 (5 bases). CDR3 length: 14 residues. Trimming shortened V by 1 base and J by 3 bases, and 8 bases separated the two germline ends. Per the germline V gene, CDR1 is KGHPV and CDR2 is FQNQEV (reference sequence). The CDR3 loop is CASSLYGQQDTQYF. Partial CDR3 DNA: TGTGCCAGCAGTCTGTACGGACAACAAGACACCCAGTAC.

This clone was seen once. The listed genes are named as in mouse. The CDR3 is cut off 1 residue early in the read; its end comes from the germline J gene. V is TRBV12-1 and J is TRBJ1-4; possibly TRBD1 for D (6 bases). V lost 2 bases and J 3 bases, leaving 9 bases between the germline ends. Germline V CDR1 and CDR2: SGHSN, HYEKVE. The CDR3 extends over 14 amino acids. The part of the CDR3 DNA that was read is TGTGCCAGCTCTCACCGGGACACCAACGAAAGATTATTT. Its translation is CASSHRDTNERLF. Given in full, the CDR3 is CASSHRDTNERLFF.

Turning to this clone: Gene names are the mouse ones. The sequence runs out 1 residue before the end of the CDR3; the remainder is reconstructed from the germline J gene. The rearrangement links TRBV23 to TRBJ1-5; the D call TRBD1 from the table was never checked on the DNA. The CDR3 covers 14 residues. Germline assignment: CDR1 KGHTA and CDR2 FQNQQP. CDR3 bases read: TGCTCCAGCAGTCAAGGGACAGGGAGCCAGGCTCCGCTT. It translates to CSSSQGTGSQAPL. The full CDR3 reads CSSSQGTGSQAPLF.